This is a list of T cell receptor beta chains from one sample in a study of cytomegalovirus exposure and HLA in healthy donors. TCRdb's table, derived via immunoSEQ multiplex PCR, lists solely in-frame clones and lacks some. The sample data list roughly 71,000 clones. Sequences were obtained from PBMCs. All receptors come from a middle-aged woman in good health and CMV-seropositive. The CDR3 runs from the conserved cysteine through the conserved F or W. Fields, in order: CDR3 length, J gene, D gene, V gene, CDR3 protein, CDR3 DNA. A D gene is named only where the DNA matches it firmly.

15	TRBJ2-7	TRBD2	TRBV7-9	CASSAIAGGIYEQYF	TGTGCCAGCAGCGCAATAGCGGGAGGTATCTACGAGCAGTACTTC
12	TRBJ2-2	TRBD1	TRBV10-3	CATGQGGGELFF	TGTGCCACGGGACAGGGAGGCGGGGAGCTGTTTTTT
14	TRBJ1-2	-	TRBV14	CARTQDTRPGGYTF	TGTGCCAGGACGCAGGACACGCGTCCAGGAGGCTACACCTTC
14	TRBJ2-7	TRBD2	TRBV19	CASSMAGTSYEQYF	TGTGCCAGTAGTATGGCTGGGACTAGCTACGAGCAGTACTTC
17	TRBJ2-7	TRBD1	TRBV9	CASSVGEGALEFHEQYF	TGTGCCAGCAGCGTTGGAGAGGGGGCGCTAGAATTCCACGAGCAGTACTTC
15	TRBJ2-5	TRBD1	TRBV6-6	CASSYSTGGDETQYF	TGTGCCAGCAGTTACTCGACAGGGGGCGATGAGACCCAGTACTTC
14	TRBJ2-1	TRBD1	TRBV28	CASSLGTGPNEQFF	TGTGCCAGCAGTTTAGGGACAGGACCCAATGAGCAGTTCTTC
15	TRBJ2-1	TRBD1	TRBV30	CAWSLPGQGYNEQFF	TGTGCCTGGAGTCTCCCGGGACAGGGATACAATGAGCAGTTCTTC
14	TRBJ2-1	-	TRBV6-5	CASSIGRRTNEQFF	TGTGCCAGCAGTATCGGGAGACGGACGAATGAGCAGTTCTTC
14	TRBJ1-6	-	TRBV6-5	CASSYGDTNSPLHF	TGTGCCAGCAGTTACGGGGACACTAATTCACCCCTCCACTTT
18	TRBJ2-3	-	TRBV19	CASSTQAQGGPSTDTQYF	TGTGCCAGTAGTACACAAGCCCAGGGGGGCCCTAGCACAGATACGCAGTATTTT
18	TRBJ2-7	TRBD2	TRBV7-2	CASSPTSGRAVGQGGQYF	TGTGCCAGCAGCCCTACTAGCGGGAGGGCCGTTGGTCAAGGGGGGCAGTACTTC
15	TRBJ2-2	-	TRBV2	CASSEAGEDTGELFF	TGTGCCAGCAGTGAAGCGGGTGAGGACACCGGGGAGCTGTTTTTT
14	TRBJ1-4	TRBD1	TRBV18	CASSPGQDNEKLFF	TGTGCCAGCTCACCCGGACAGGATAATGAAAAACTGTTTTTT
14	TRBJ2-7	TRBD2	TRBV28	CASSPGLAGGEQYF	TGTGCCAGCAGCCCGGGGCTAGCGGGAGGTGAGCAGTACTTC
15	TRBJ2-2	TRBD1	TRBV29-1	CSVDGQGWNTGELFF	TGCAGCGTAGATGGACAGGGATGGAACACCGGGGAGCTGTTTTTT
16	TRBJ2-5	TRBD2	TRBV10-3	CAISESRTSGVGAQYF	TGTGCCATCAGTGAGTCGAGGACTAGCGGCGTGGGGGCCCAGTACTTC
14	TRBJ2-2	-	TRBV15	CATSRLVNTGELFF	TGTGCCACCAGCAGACTAGTGAACACCGGGGAGCTGTTTTTT
13	TRBJ2-5	-	TRBV7-7	CASSLNNQETQYF	TGTGCTAGCAGCTTAAACAACCAAGAGACCCAGTACTTC
14	TRBJ2-1	-	TRBV9	CASSPQSRRGEQFF	TGTGCCAGCAGCCCACAGTCCCGGCGGGGTGAGCAGTTCTTC
16	TRBJ1-2	TRBD1	TRBV18	CASSPLGTASNYGYTF	TGTGCCAGCTCACCGCTGGGGACAGCCTCTAACTATGGCTACACCTTC
11	TRBJ2-7	-	TRBV7-8	CASSSFHEQYF	TGTGCCAGCAGCTCCTTCCACGAGCAGTACTTC
15	TRBJ2-7	-	TRBV2	CASSDYDARGREQYF	TGTGCCAGCAGTGATTACGACGCCCGCGGTCGCGAGCAGTACTTC
14	TRBJ2-2	TRBD1	TRBV18	CASSGQEHTGELFF	TGTGCCAGCTCCGGACAGGAGCACACCGGGGAGCTGTTTTTT
12	TRBJ1-5	-	TRBV2	CASTAGYQPQHF	TGTGCCAGCACGGCGGGTTATCAGCCCCAGCATTTT
15	TRBJ2-3	TRBD2	TRBV7-7	CASSSSSGSLDTQYF	TGTGCTAGCAGCTCATCTAGCGGGAGTCTTGATACGCAGTATTTT
15	TRBJ2-3	-	TRBV28	CASSSAPRGSDTQYF	TGTGCCAGCAGTTCGGCGCCGAGAGGGTCGGATACGCAGTATTTT
15	TRBJ1-1	-	TRBV2	CASSELGLSNTEAFF	TGTGCCAGCAGTGAGCTTGGGCTGTCGAACACTGAAGCTTTCTTT
14	TRBJ2-3	TRBD2	TRBV7-3	CASSLTWRGEAQYF	TGTGCCAGCAGCTTAACTTGGCGGGGGGAGGCGCAGTATTTT
13	TRBJ1-4	TRBD1	TRBV30	CAWAPGQSEKLFF	TGTGCCTGGGCCCCGGGACAGAGTGAAAAACTGTTTTTT
15	TRBJ2-2	-	TRBV18	CASSSTGSNTGELFF	TGTGCCAGCTCATCGACAGGTTCGAACACCGGGGAGCTGTTTTTT
13	TRBJ2-7	TRBD1	TRBV10-3	CAISDPDRAEQYF	TGTGCCATCAGTGACCCGGACAGGGCCGAGCAGTACTTC
17	TRBJ1-2	-	TRBV7-9	CASRLFRDKSSNYGYTF	TGTGCCAGCAGGCTTTTCCGGGACAAGTCCTCTAACTATGGCTACACCTTC